This entry lists 23 T cell receptor beta chains sequenced from one sample in a study. TCRdb re-called the reads with MiXCR, one entry per CDR3 protein. The profile covers roughly 15,000 distinct CDR3 sequences, with more than 30% appearing a single time and about 16% taken by the ten largest. Sequencing was done on a sample of blood. These receptors all stem from a human donor.

The rearrangement joins TRBV7-7 to TRBJ2-5; D remains unclear. Germline CDR1 SSHAT, CDR2 FNYEAQ (reference sequence). V was shortened by 5 bases and J by 0 bases, with 7 bases between the two germline ends. The CDR3 totals 13 residues. As DNA, the CDR3 is TGTGCCAGCAGCACCCGGTACCAAGAGACCCAGTACTTC. Protein sequence: CASSTRYQETQYF.

Note on this clonotype: This clone may be a read error of a much larger clone one base away. V usage is TRBV4-2 and J usage is TRBJ2-1; TRBD2 matches 10 bases. The length of the CDR3 is 16 residues. The V gene's germline CDR1 is LGHNA and CDR2 YNFKEQ. CDR3: CANSPGAGGPHNEQFF. In DNA, the CDR3 is TGTGCCAACAGCCCAGGAGCGGGAGGGCCCCACAATGAGCAGTTCTTC.

This chain connects TRBV4-2 to TRBJ2-3, with D perhaps TRBD1 (6 bases). The CDR3 totals 15 residues. Germline values: CDR1 LGHNA, CDR2 YNFKEQ. The germline V and J ends were trimmed by 3 bases and 0 bases, with 10 bases remaining between them. The CDR3 coding sequence is TGTGCCAGCAGCCATGCTACAGGGAGCACAGATACGCAGTATTTT. Translated: CASSHATGSTDTQYF.

J is TRBJ2-5 and V is TRBV12-3 or TRBV12-4, with TRBD1 matching over 8 bases. V gave up 3 bases and J gave up 4 bases; unmatched junction bases: 7. The CDR3 runs 15 residues. CDR3 region: CASSFIQGATETQYF. The DNA for the CDR3 is TGTGCCAGCAGTTTTATTCAGGGGGCCACAGAGACCCAGTACTTC.

This clonotype is termed medium-sized (0.01 to 0.1%). This chain uses TRBV6-6 with TRBJ1-3, with a tentative D call TRBD1 (5 bases). In germline, CDR1 is MNHNY, CDR2 SVGAGI (reference sequence). V lost 2 bases and J 2 bases, leaving 13 bases between the germline ends. The CDR3 runs to 16 residues. This CDR3 reads CASSYLPQGTGNTIYF. The CDR3 DNA is TGTGCCAGCAGTTACCTCCCTCAGGGAACTGGAAACACCATATATTTT.

On this clonotype: The CDR3 carries no conserved terminal phenylalanine or tryptophan, so it likely arises from a read error. The DNA is omitted, as the CDR3 cannot be located on it reliably, and the CDR3 follows TCRdb's listing. This rearrangement joins TRBV30 to TRBJ1-1. CDR1 GTSNPN and CDR2 SVGIG come from the germline V gene (reference sequence). The CDR3 extends over 12 residues, inclusive of both ends. CDR3 in amino acids: CAWSPRSRGPVY.

The V call is TRBV29-1, the J call TRBJ2-3; 9 positions agree with TRBD1. The CDR3 spans 13 residues. Per germline, CDR1 SQVTM and CDR2 ANQGSEA. V gave up 3 bases and J gave up 12 bases; unmatched junction bases: 10. In DNA, the CDR3 is TGCAGCGTTGATACGACAGGGGGTGGTACACAGTATTTT. This encodes CSVDTTGGGTQYF.

V gene TRBV20-1 combines with J gene TRBJ2-1; D is perhaps TRBD1 (10 bases). The CDR3 totals 15 residues. Trimming shortened V by 4 bases and J by 6 bases, and 19 bases separated the two germline ends. Germline CDR1 and CDR2: DFQATT and SNEGSKA (reference sequence). The CDR3 bases are TGCAGTGCTACACCTAGCGGGACAGGGGTCAATGAGCAGTTCTTC. It specifies CSATPSGTGVNEQFF.

This clonotype showed up many times. This chain joins TRBV14 and TRBJ1-1; D gene uncertain. CDR1 and CDR2 from the germline V gene are SGHDN and FVKESK. The ends were cut back, 6 bases at V and 0 bases at J, with 11 bases in the middle. This CDR3 region has 14 residues. Written as DNA, the CDR3 is TGTGCCAGCAGACCCGGGGATCTGAACACTGAAGCTTTCTTT. Translation gives CASRPGDLNTEAFF.

Note on this clonotype: This may be a read error, as it is one base from a much larger clone. The chain recombines TRBV1 with TRBJ2-1; the table assigns TRBD1, which was not confirmed against the DNA. TRBV1 is shown as a pseudogene. The CDR3 length is 14 residues. In DNA form, the CDR3 reads TGCGCCTGCAGCCACGGACAGGGCCATTACGAGCAGTTCTTC. As protein: CACSHGQGHYEQFF.

This clonotype was counted at least ten times. This chain connects TRBV7-2 to TRBJ2-3; D is possibly TRBD2 (6 bases). There are 14 residues in the CDR3. V was trimmed by 3 bases and J by 2 bases, leaving 9 bases between them. In germline, CDR1 is SGHTA, CDR2 FQGNSA. The CDR3 sequence is CASSFGGTTDTQYF. The CDR3 DNA is TGTGCCAGCAGCTTTGGCGGGACCACAGATACGCAGTATTTT.

As for this clonotype: Because the CDR3 is missing its conserved closing phenylalanine or tryptophan, this is likely a read error. The DNA is omitted, as the CDR3 cannot be located on it reliably, and the CDR3 follows TCRdb's listing. The V and J genes are TRBV4-3 and TRBJ2-1. Germline assignment: CDR1 LGHNA and CDR2 YSLEER. Inclusive of both ends, the CDR3 amounts to 8 amino acids. This chain's CDR3 is CASSQDTI.

In its sample, this clonotype was seen once. The chain joins TRBV4-3 to TRBJ2-7, with 9 bases lining up with TRBD1. CDR1 is LGHNA and CDR2 is YSLEER in the germline V gene. The CDR3 consists of 17 residues. Unmatched junction bases numbered 15, after V lost 4 bases and J lost 5 bases. In nucleotides, the CDR3 is TGCGCCAGCAGCCGCCATGGAGGGAGGACAGGGGAGCACGAGCAGTACTTC. The encoded protein is CASSRHGGRTGEHEQYF.

The chain links TRBV7-2 to TRBJ2-6; D call uncertain. V was cut by 8 bases and J by 7 bases, with 12 bases left in between. This CDR3 has 13 residues. Germline CDR1 SGHTA, CDR2 FQGNSA. The CDR3 is CASGPLVANVLTF. The CDR3 DNA reads TGTGCCAGCGGACCCTTAGTCGCCAACGTCCTGACTTTC.

Only a few counts were recorded for this clonotype. The chain joins TRBV14 to TRBJ1-2; 9 bases map to TRBD1. Germline trimming cut 0 bases from V and 4 bases from J; bases unmatched to any gene: 9. Germline loops: CDR1 SGHDN, CDR2 FVKESK. The CDR3 contains 17 residues. The CDR3 nucleotides are TGTGCCAGCAGCCAAGACCAAAGGACAGGGGAGAGCTATGGCTACACCTTC. Its protein is CASSQDQRTGESYGYTF.

This chain links TRBV29-1 with TRBJ2-5, with unresolved D. Trimming removed 8 bases from V and 5 bases from J, with 9 bases in between. CDR3 length equals 10 residues. CDR1 is SQVTM, CDR2 ANQGSEA, per germline. CDR3 loop: CSFGRETQYF. CDR3 bases: TGCAGCTTCGGACGGGAGACCCAGTACTTC.

By sample fraction, this clonotype is medium-sized. The gene calls are TRBV29-1 and TRBJ2-3; TRBD2 matches at 7 bases. In germline, CDR1 is SQVTM, CDR2 ANQGSEA. V trimming: 3 bases; J trimming: 8 bases; junction bases outside the gene matches: 8. The CDR3 has 13 amino acids. Here the CDR3 reads CSVEGGSSGTQYF. The DNA of the CDR3 is TGCAGCGTTGAGGGAGGGTCTTCGGGTACGCAGTATTTT.

By sample share, this clonotype is medium-sized. The junction departs from the called germline gene at one end, perhaps through a read error. The chain is built from TRBV4-2 and TRBJ2-2, with D possibly being TRBD1 (5 bases). Germline V gives CDR1 LGHNA, CDR2 YNFKEQ. This CDR3 contains 13 residues. This CDR3 is CASSQTDAGHLLF. CDR3 DNA: TGTGCCAGCAGCCAAACAGACGCCGGACATTTGCTTTTT.

This chain links TRBV29-1 with TRBJ2-7, with 7 bases matching TRBD2. Germline V CDR1 and CDR2: SQVTM, ANQGSEA. The V and J ends lost 0 bases and 0 bases, in that order; junction bases with no gene match: 2. The CDR3 spans 14 residues. The CDR3 loop reads CSVEDRGSSYEQYF. Here the CDR3 DNA reads TGCAGCGTTGAAGATCGCGGGAGCTCCTACGAGCAGTACTTC.

The gene calls are TRBV29-1 and TRBJ1-1; D is unclear. The germline gives CDR1 SQVTM, CDR2 ANQGSEA. Trimming took off 0 bases at V and 13 bases at J, with 9 bases between the two ends. The CDR3 consists of 10 residues. The CDR3 bases are TGCAGCGTTGAAGAGGAGGAGGGTTTCTTT. Encoded protein: CSVEEEEGFF.

In the case of this clonotype: Possible read error: a much larger clone is one base away. The chain is built from TRBV18 and TRBJ2-5; D is unclear. This CDR3 has 13 amino acids. Germline-derived CDR1 and CDR2 are KGHSH and LQKENI. V was trimmed by 4 bases and J by 1 base, leaving 7 bases between them. CDR3 DNA: TGTGCCAGCTCACAGATGGGCCAAGAGACCCAGTACTTC. This sequence encodes CASSQMGQETQYF. Based on the CDR3 plus reference TRBV18 and TRBJ2-5, the full variable domain is NAGVMQNPRHLVRRRGQEARLRCSPMKGHSHVYWYRQLPEEGLKFMVYLQKENIIDESGMPKERFSAEFPKEGPSILRIQQVVRGDSAAYFCASSQMGQETQYFGPGTRLLVL.

In its sample, this clonotype ranks as medium-sized. This chain uses TRBV30 with TRBJ1-6, with unresolved D. The CDR3 loop spans 14 amino acids. Trimming removed 1 base from V and 7 bases from J, with 11 bases in between. Germline CDR1 and CDR2: GTSNPN and SVGIG (reference sequence). The CDR3 protein is CAWSGAQDNSPLHF. The CDR3 coding sequence is TGTGCCTGGAGTGGCGCGCAGGACAATTCACCCCTCCACTTT.

By sample fraction, this clonotype is medium-sized. The chain couples TRBV20-1 to TRBJ2-7, with D perhaps given as TRBD1 or TRBD2 (6 bases each). V lost 3 bases and J 6 bases, leaving 15 bases between the germline ends. CDR3 length: 13 amino acids. Germline values: CDR1 DFQATT, CDR2 SNEGSKA (reference sequence). CDR3 loop: CSARAEGDTEQYF. CDR3 DNA sequence: TGCAGTGCTAGGGCGGAGGGGGATACCGAGCAGTACTTC.